A selection of T cell receptor beta chains follows, all from one sample in a study of regulatory T cells in long-lasting Graves disease. Using its own MiXCR run on the multiplex PCR reads, TCRdb lists one record per CDR3 protein. The sample includes 400,000 to 500,000 distinct CDR3 sequences, 12% to 15% of them seen just once. The sample also formed part of further work on T cells in Graves' hyperthyroidism and ophthalmopathy.

The sequencing here drew on peripheral blood mononuclear cells (PBMCs), taken at new diagnosis, from a patient treated with antithyroid drugs. The receptor set was obtained from a woman aged 45 to 65 with Graves disease. Both conserved end residues are trimmed from each CDR3. The D gene is left open where the match is weak.

cdr3_aa d_call j_call v_call
ASSATMMNTGELF . TRBJ2-2 TRBV12-3/TRBV12-4
ASSQGGILLAGNDNEQF TRBD2 TRBJ2-1 TRBV4-1
ASSPWRGQETQY . TRBJ2-5 TRBV19
ASRGQGAFNEQF TRBD1 TRBJ2-1 TRBV2
ASSLAPLAGGRIGELF TRBD2 TRBJ2-2 TRBV5-1
ASSQGTASTDTQY TRBD1 TRBJ2-3 TRBV7-3
ASSLGRSSLNIQY . TRBJ2-4 TRBV7-9
ASSPNEGVMNTEAF . TRBJ1-1 TRBV18
ASSLEGTSGRRTGELF TRBD2 TRBJ2-2 TRBV7-2
SVTTFGDSSTDTQY . TRBJ2-3 TRBV29-1
ASSPSGLAGVDEQL TRBD2 TRBJ2-1 TRBV11-2
ASRQDGTYEQY . TRBJ2-7 TRBV11-1
ASSLTGRTNEKLF . TRBJ1-4 TRBV4-1
ATSDQKGRGTSGYTDTQY TRBD2 TRBJ2-3 TRBV24-1